The T cell receptor beta chain described here comes from a study of T cell changes during pregnancy in multiple sclerosis. The CDR3 sequence is 19 residues long. Germline V gene data show CDR1 as MDHEN and CDR2 as SYDVKM. The V and J ends lost 5 bases and 9 bases, in that order; junction bases with no gene match: 26. The data were produced by immunoSEQ multiplex PCR, yet TCRdb's version contains in-frame clones alone and is incomplete. The table includes around 38,000 clones, about nine tenths detected once. The chain is built from TRBV28 and TRBJ2-3; 7 bases line up with TRBD2. The sequencing here drew on CD8+ T cells from peripheral blood mononuclear cells, taken in the second trimester of pregnancy. This receptor was taken from a female donor with multiple sclerosis, enrolled in a pregnancy study. The CDR3 region has the DNA TGTGCCAGCAGTCAACCCTCGGGCGGGGGTACTAAAACCCAGATAACGCAGTATTTT. Encoded protein: CASSQPSGGGTKTQITQYF.